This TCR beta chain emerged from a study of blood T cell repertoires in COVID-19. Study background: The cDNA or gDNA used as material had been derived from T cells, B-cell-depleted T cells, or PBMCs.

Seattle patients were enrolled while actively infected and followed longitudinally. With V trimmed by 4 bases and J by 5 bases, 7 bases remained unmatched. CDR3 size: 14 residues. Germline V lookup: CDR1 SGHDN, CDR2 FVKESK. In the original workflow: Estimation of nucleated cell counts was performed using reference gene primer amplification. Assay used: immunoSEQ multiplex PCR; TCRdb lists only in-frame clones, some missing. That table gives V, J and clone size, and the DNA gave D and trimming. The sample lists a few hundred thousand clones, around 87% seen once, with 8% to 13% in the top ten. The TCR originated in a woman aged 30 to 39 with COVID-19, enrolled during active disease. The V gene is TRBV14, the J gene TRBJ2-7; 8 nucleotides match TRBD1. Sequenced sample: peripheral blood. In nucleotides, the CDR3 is TGTGCCAGCAGCCGGACAGGGTCGGCGGACGAGCAGTACTTC. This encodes CASSRTGSADEQYF.